The 26 T cell receptor beta chains below were found in one sample sequenced in a study of blood T cell repertoires in COVID-19. This table comes from immunoSEQ multiplex PCR, and its TCRdb copy is limited to in-frame clones, with some not included. The sample records 120,000 or so clones, roughly 91% being singletons. The sample taken for sequencing was peripheral blood. These receptors were obtained from a human donor in a cohort sampled during active COVID-19.

CDR3 sequence (DNA): TGTGCCAGCAGCCCAACGGGAACATCCAAAAACATTCAGTACTTC. This codes for CASSPTGTSKNIQYF. The V gene is TRBV9, the J gene TRBJ2-4, with a possible D match to TRBD2 (5 bases). The CDR3 covers 15 residues. In germline, CDR1 is SGDLS, CDR2 YYNGEE. Trimming left V 4 bases short and J 2 bases short, with 13 bases between.

This clone appeared once. The V gene is TRBV11-2, the J gene TRBJ2-7, with 7 bases lining up with TRBD2. The CDR3 is 16 residues long. Germline CDR1 is SGHAT and CDR2 is FQNNGV. V lost 4 bases and J lost 3; bases outside the gene matches: 12. CDR3 coding DNA: TGTGCCAGCAGCTCCCGCGGGAGAAAAACCCGCTACGAGCAGTACTTC. Translating it yields CASSSRGRKTRYEQYF.

The chain recombines TRBV10-3 with TRBJ1-1, with D unresolved. Trimming pared 2 bases from V and 2 bases from J, leaving 9 bases between. CDR1 ENHRY and CDR2 SYGVKD come from the germline V gene. The CDR3 consists of 14 residues. CDR3 coding DNA: TGTGCCATCAGTGAGATAAAGACTAACACTGAAGCTTTCTTT. It encodes CAISEIKTNTEAFF.

This chain uses TRBV3-1 (or the pseudogene TRBV3-2) with TRBJ1-1, with D maybe TRBD1 (6 bases). V was clipped by 3 bases and J by 7 bases, with 18 bases between them. The CDR3 loop spans 15 amino acids. Germline CDR1 and CDR2: LGHDT and YNNKEL (reference sequence). CDR3 sequence: CASSQDRHKTVEAFF. The CDR3 nucleotides are TGTGCCAGCAGCCAGGACAGACATAAGACCGTTGAAGCTTTCTTT.

This clone was recorded once. The rearrangement joins TRBV2 to TRBJ2-1, with D possibly being TRBD1 (5 bases). This CDR3 spans 14 amino acids. Germline V CDR1 and CDR2: SNHLY, FYNNEI. V lost 1 base to trimming and J lost 5 bases, with 9 bases between them. DNA of the CDR3: TGTGCCAGCAGTGAAGGGCGACAGCACAATGAGCAGTTCTTC. Its protein product is CASSEGRQHNEQFF.

The gene calls are TRBV6-1 and TRBJ2-1; 8 positions match TRBD2. This CDR3 comprises 17 residues. V trimming: 0 bases; J trimming: 3 bases; junction bases outside the gene matches: 7. The germline V gene encodes CDR1 MNHNS and CDR2 SASEGT. The CDR3 loop is CASSEALRGAYYNEQFF. CDR3 DNA: TGTGCCAGCAGTGAAGCGCTGCGGGGGGCTTACTACAATGAGCAGTTCTTC.

The rearrangement uses TRBV3-1 (or the pseudogene TRBV3-2) and TRBJ1-3; 7 bases align to TRBD1. The V segment lost 5 bases and the J segment 4 bases; nucleotides outside the gene matches: 2. This CDR3 is 13 amino acids long. Germline loops: CDR1 LGHDT, CDR2 YNNKEL (reference sequence). CDR3 DNA: TGTGCCAGCAGCGCGGACAGGGGAAACACCATATATTTT. This encodes CASSADRGNTIYF.

V usage is TRBV10-3 and J usage is TRBJ2-3, with 9 bases fitting TRBD2. Germline V gene data show CDR1 as ENHRY and CDR2 as SYGVKD. Trimming took 3 bases from V and 0 from J; bases not matched to a gene: 7. This CDR3 contains 17 residues. The CDR3 DNA sequence: TGTGCCATCAGTGAAGGACTAGCGAAAACTAGCACAGATACGCAGTATTTT. It yields the protein CAISEGLAKTSTDTQYF.

The genes are TRBV18 and TRBJ1-2, with TRBD1 matching 10 bases. J was trimmed by 5 bases and V by 5 bases; bases with no gene match: 5. The germline CDR1 and CDR2 sequences are KGHSH and LQKENI. The CDR3 loop spans 14 amino acids. The CDR3 reads CASSSDRGAYGYTF. In DNA form, the CDR3 reads TGTGCCAGCTCATCGGACAGGGGGGCGTATGGCTACACCTTC.

This chain uses TRBV20-1 with TRBJ2-7; 9 bases fit TRBD2. J was trimmed by 6 bases and V by 4 bases; bases with no gene match: 1. This CDR3 contains 11 residues. CDR1 DFQATT and CDR2 SNEGSKA come from the germline V gene (reference sequence). Written as DNA, the CDR3 is TGCAGTGCTATACTAGCGGGCGAGCAGTACTTC. Its protein product is CSAILAGEQYF.

The chain combines TRBV2 with TRBJ1-1; D remains unclear. Trimming removed 6 bases at V and 8 bases at J, with 16 bases between. This CDR3 comprises 13 residues. CDR1 SNHLY and CDR2 FYNNEI come from the germline V gene. CDR3 in amino acids: CASSQYYGLEAFF. For the CDR3, the DNA is TGTGCCAGCAGCCAATATTACGGACTAGAAGCTTTCTTT.

This chain connects TRBV7-6 to TRBJ2-5, with D hard to call. V was clipped by 1 base and J by 4 bases, with 10 bases between them. Per the germline V gene, CDR1 is SGHVS and CDR2 is FNYEAQ. The CDR3 sequence is 14 residues long. The CDR3 reads CASSLGSLVETQYF. CDR3 DNA sequence: TGTGCCAGCAGCTTAGGTTCCCTTGTAGAGACCCAGTACTTC.

Here the CDR3 reads CASSLSGRGSYEQYF. CDR3 nucleotide sequence: TGTGCCAGCAGCTTGTCTGGTAGAGGGTCCTACGAGCAGTACTTC. This chain connects TRBV5-6 to TRBJ2-7, with D tentatively TRBD2 (5 bases). Germline assignment: CDR1 SGHDT and CDR2 YYEEEE. The CDR3 length is 15 residues. Trimming took 1 base from V and 1 from J, leaving 12 bases between them.

The chain employs TRBV18 and TRBJ2-7; possible D gene TRBD2, 6 bases. The germline V gene encodes CDR1 KGHSH and CDR2 LQKENI. The V end lost 6 bases, the J end lost 7 bases, and 13 bases lay between the germline ends. CDR3 length: 12 residues. CDR3 nucleotides: TGTGCCAGCTCTCCCCGGGACTCAGAGCAGTACTTC. Protein: CASSPRDSEQYF.

This clone came up a few times. The V gene is TRBV15, the J gene TRBJ2-3; D unresolved. The CDR3 is made up of 17 amino acids. Trimming took off 1 base at V and 5 bases at J, with 19 bases between the two ends. The germline V gene has CDR1 LNHNV and CDR2 YYDKDF (reference sequence). The CDR3: CATSRGPTPRPGDTQYF. The CDR3 DNA sequence: TGTGCCACCAGCAGAGGCCCCACCCCCCGTCCGGGAGATACGCAGTATTTT.

The chain couples TRBV6-5 to TRBJ1-1, with D unclear. CDR1 and CDR2 from the germline V gene are MNHEY and SVGAGI. The CDR3 totals 13 residues. The V gene lost 6 bases and the J gene lost 4 bases, with 12 bases spanning the gap. Written as DNA, the CDR3 is TGTGCCAGCAGAACCCCGGGTGTCACTGAAGCTTTCTTT. Amino acid sequence: CASRTPGVTEAFF.

This chain uses TRBV2 with TRBJ2-4; possibly TRBD1 for D (6 bases). The CDR3 sequence is 16 residues long. Germline loops: CDR1 SNHLY, CDR2 FYNNEI. Trimming left V 4 bases short and J 0 bases short, with 13 bases between. The CDR3 loop is CASSVYRDRAKNIQYF. DNA for the CDR3: TGTGCCAGCAGTGTATACAGGGATAGAGCCAAAAACATTCAGTACTTC.

The V gene is TRBV18, the J gene TRBJ1-1; TRBD1 might be the D (5 bases). Trimming cost V 2 bases and J 1 base, with 8 bases left between them. The germline gives CDR1 KGHSH, CDR2 LQKENI. The CDR3 spans 14 residues. The CDR3 loop is CASSPAGGNTEAFF. DNA of the CDR3: TGTGCCAGCTCACCAGCGGGGGGGAACACTGAAGCTTTCTTT.

The chain carries TRBV6-5 and TRBJ1-6; 10 nucleotides match TRBD1. Looked up from germline, CDR1 is MNHEY and CDR2 is SVGAGI. The trim removed 8 bases at V and 8 bases at J, leaving 6 bases unmatched. This CDR3 is built from 14 residues. CDR3 in amino acids: CASGPGQGHSPLHF. The CDR3 region has the DNA TGTGCCAGCGGCCCGGGACAGGGGCATTCACCCCTCCACTTT.

In this sample, this clone turned up once. The CDR3 region has the DNA TGTGCCAGCAGCCAACCTTCTTTGGACAGGGGGGTCGGTGAAGCTTTCTTT. Amino acid sequence: CASSQPSLDRGVGEAFF. V is TRBV3-1 (or the pseudogene TRBV3-2) and J is TRBJ1-1; 10 bases line up with TRBD1. This CDR3 is built from 17 residues. From germline, CDR1 is LGHDT and CDR2 YNNKEL (reference sequence). V gave up 2 bases and J gave up 7 bases; unmatched junction bases: 13.

The chain uses TRBV29-1 and TRBJ2-1; 9 nucleotides align to TRBD1. V lost 6 bases to trimming and J lost 5 bases; unmatched junction nucleotides: 14. This CDR3 is built from 16 residues. In germline, CDR1 is SQVTM, CDR2 ANQGSEA. Here the CDR3 reads CSVLPLQGAKNNEQFF. The CDR3 coding sequence is TGCAGCGTCCTTCCCCTACAGGGGGCGAAAAACAATGAGCAGTTCTTC.

The CDR3 reads CAWRASGSTEAFF. The CDR3 DNA reads as TGTGCCTGGAGGGCCTCAGGGTCCACTGAAGCTTTCTTT. The V call is TRBV30, the J call TRBJ1-1; possibly TRBD1 for D (5 bases). CDR1 GTSNPN and CDR2 SVGIG come from the germline V gene (reference sequence). The V end lost 3 bases, the J end lost 4 bases, and 12 bases lay between the germline ends. CDR3 length: 13 amino acids. Full variable domain (outside the CDR3, taken from reference TRBV30 and TRBJ1-1): SQTIHQWPATLVQPVGSPLSLECTVEGTSNPNLYWYRQAAGRGLQLLFYSVGIGQISSEVPQNLSASRPQDRQFILSSKKLLLSDSGFYLCAWRASGSTEAFFGQGTRLTVV.

The rearrangement joins TRBV5-5 to TRBJ2-5; TRBD1 matches 9 bases. V trimming: 4 bases; J trimming: 4 bases; junction bases outside the gene matches: 11. This CDR3 contains 16 residues. Germline V gene data show CDR1 as SGHKS and CDR2 as YYEKEE (reference sequence). CDR3 in amino acids: CASSLRTGGKGETQYF. The CDR3 nucleotides are TGTGCCAGCAGCCTGAGAACAGGGGGCAAGGGAGAGACCCAGTACTTC.

The chain has TRBV6-6 and TRBJ2-2, with a possible D match to TRBD2 (6 bases). Germline-derived CDR1 and CDR2 are MNHNY and SVGAGI (reference sequence). The CDR3 covers 19 residues. V was cut by 5 bases and J by 6 bases, with 28 bases left in between. The CDR3 sequence is CASSLPFGDSAPQAGELFF. As DNA, the CDR3 is TGTGCCAGCAGTCTCCCCTTTGGGGACTCCGCTCCACAGGCCGGGGAGCTGTTTTTT.

V usage is TRBV19 and J usage is TRBJ2-2, with TRBD2 matching over 7 bases. Germline CDR1 LNHDA, CDR2 SQIVND (reference sequence). Germline trimming cut 4 bases from V and 1 base from J; bases unmatched to any gene: 12. The CDR3 has 18 residues. The CDR3 DNA is TGTGCCAGTAGTAGGGCTAGCGGATCCCAATTGAACACCGGGGAGCTGTTTTTT. Amino acids: CASSRASGSQLNTGELFF.

The rearrangement uses TRBV11-2 and TRBJ1-1; weak D call: TRBD1 (5 bases). Germline V lookup: CDR1 SGHAT, CDR2 FQNNGV. The CDR3 consists of 15 residues. The ends were cut back, 2 bases at V and 1 base at J, with 11 bases in the middle. The DNA of the CDR3 is TGTGCCAGCAGCTTATCAGCCGGGGGGAACACTGAAGCTTTCTTT. Its protein is CASSLSAGGNTEAFF.